This TCR beta chain derives from a study of blood T cell repertoires in COVID-19. On the study more broadly: Both acute and convalescent COVID-19 samples were obtained from the United States, Italy and Spain.

This CDR3 has 13 amino acids. Trimming shortened V by 2 bases and J by 5 bases, and 9 bases separated the two germline ends. Germline V lookup: CDR1 SGHTA, CDR2 FQGNSA. The method was immunoSEQ multiplex PCR; TCRdb's version includes in-frame clones alone and lacks a portion of them. The data contain more than 350,000 clones, more than 70% of them singletons. The sample comprised peripheral blood. The sequence was obtained from a woman in her twenties or thirties with COVID-19, enrolled during active disease. V and J are TRBV7-2 and TRBJ1-2; D perhaps matches TRBD1 (5 bases). CDR3 residues: CASSLSGFYGYTF. CDR3 DNA: TGTGCCAGCAGCTTATCAGGGTTTTATGGCTACACCTTC.